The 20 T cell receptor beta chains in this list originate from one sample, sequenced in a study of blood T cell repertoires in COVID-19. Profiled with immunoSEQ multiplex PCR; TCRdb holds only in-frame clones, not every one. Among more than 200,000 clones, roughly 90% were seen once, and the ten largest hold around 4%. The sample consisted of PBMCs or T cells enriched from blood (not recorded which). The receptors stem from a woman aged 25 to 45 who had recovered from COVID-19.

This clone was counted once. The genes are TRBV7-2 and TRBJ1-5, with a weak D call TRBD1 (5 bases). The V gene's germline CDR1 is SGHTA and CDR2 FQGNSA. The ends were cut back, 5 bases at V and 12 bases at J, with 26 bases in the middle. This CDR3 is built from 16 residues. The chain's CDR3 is CASSPQVGGAGESQHF. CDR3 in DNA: TGTGCCAGCAGCCCACAGGTCGGGGGAGCCGGGGAGAGCCAGCATTTT.

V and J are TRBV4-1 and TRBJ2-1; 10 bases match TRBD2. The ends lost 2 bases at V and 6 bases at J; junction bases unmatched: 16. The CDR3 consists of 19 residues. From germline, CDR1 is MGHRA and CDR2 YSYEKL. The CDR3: CASSQPTPGLAPRSNEQFF. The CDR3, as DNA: TGCGCCAGCAGCCAACCTACACCGGGACTAGCGCCGCGGAGCAATGAGCAGTTCTTC.

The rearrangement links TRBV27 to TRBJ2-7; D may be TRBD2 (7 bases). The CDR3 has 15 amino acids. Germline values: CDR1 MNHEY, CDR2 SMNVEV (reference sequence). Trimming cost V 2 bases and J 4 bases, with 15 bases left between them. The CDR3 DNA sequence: TGTGCCAGCAGTTTAGGTCGGGGAGGGGGGTACGAGCAGTACTTC. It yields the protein CASSLGRGGGYEQYF.

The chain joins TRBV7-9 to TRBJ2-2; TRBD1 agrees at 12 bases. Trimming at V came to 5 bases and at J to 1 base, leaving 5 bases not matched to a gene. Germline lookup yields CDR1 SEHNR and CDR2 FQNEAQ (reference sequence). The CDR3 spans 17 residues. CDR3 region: CASSPGDRGRNTGELFF. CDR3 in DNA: TGTGCCAGCAGCCCCGGGGACAGGGGGCGGAACACCGGGGAGCTGTTTTTT.

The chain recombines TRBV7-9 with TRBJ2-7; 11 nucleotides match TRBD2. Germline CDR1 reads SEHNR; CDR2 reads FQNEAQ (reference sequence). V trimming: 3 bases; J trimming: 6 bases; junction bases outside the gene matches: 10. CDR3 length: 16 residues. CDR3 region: CASSLRLAGYVAEQYF. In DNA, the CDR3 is TGTGCCAGCAGCTTGCGACTAGCGGGATATGTTGCCGAGCAGTACTTC.

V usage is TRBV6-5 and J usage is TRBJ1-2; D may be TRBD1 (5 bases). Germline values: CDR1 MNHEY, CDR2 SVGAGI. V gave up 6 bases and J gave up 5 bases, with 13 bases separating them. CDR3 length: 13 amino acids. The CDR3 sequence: CASSLDSLYGYTF. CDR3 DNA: TGTGCCAGCAGCCTCGACAGCCTTTATGGCTACACCTTC.

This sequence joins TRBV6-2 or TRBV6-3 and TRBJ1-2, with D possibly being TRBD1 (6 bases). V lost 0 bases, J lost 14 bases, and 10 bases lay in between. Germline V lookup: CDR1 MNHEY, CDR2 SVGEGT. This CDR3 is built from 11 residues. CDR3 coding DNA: TGTGCCAGCAGTTACTCGCAGGGGCAGACCTTC. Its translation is CASSYSQGQTF.

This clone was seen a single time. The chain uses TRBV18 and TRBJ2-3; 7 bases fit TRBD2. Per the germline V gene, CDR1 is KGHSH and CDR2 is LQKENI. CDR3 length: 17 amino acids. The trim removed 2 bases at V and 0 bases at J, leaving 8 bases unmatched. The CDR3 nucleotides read TGTGCCAGCTCACCAATGGCTAGCGGCCCTAGCACAGATACGCAGTATTTT. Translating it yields CASSPMASGPSTDTQYF.

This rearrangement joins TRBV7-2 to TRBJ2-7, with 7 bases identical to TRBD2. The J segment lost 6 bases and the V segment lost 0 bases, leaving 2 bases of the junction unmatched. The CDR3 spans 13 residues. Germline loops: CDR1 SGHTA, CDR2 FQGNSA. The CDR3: CASSLATSAEQYF. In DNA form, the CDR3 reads TGTGCCAGCAGCTTAGCAACTAGCGCCGAGCAGTACTTC.

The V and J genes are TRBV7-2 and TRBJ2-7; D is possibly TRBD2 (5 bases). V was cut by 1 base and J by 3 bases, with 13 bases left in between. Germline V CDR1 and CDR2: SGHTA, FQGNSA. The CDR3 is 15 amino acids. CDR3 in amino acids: CASSLGASPSYEQYF. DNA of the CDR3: TGTGCCAGCAGCTTAGGGGCTAGCCCTAGCTACGAGCAGTACTTC.

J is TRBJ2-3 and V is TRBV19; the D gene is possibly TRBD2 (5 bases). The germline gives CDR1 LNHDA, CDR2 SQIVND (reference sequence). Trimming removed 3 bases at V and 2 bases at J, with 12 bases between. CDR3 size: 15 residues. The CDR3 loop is CASSISHGNTDTQYF. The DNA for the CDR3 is TGTGCCAGTAGTATTTCTCACGGGAACACAGATACGCAGTATTTT.

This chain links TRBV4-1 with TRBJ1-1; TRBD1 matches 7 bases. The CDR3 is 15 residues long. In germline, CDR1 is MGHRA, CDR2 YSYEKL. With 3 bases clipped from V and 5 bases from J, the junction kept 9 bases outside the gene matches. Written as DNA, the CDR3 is TGCGCCAGCAGCCAGGGACGACAGGGCGGGACTGAAGCTTTCTTT. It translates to CASSQGRQGGTEAFF.

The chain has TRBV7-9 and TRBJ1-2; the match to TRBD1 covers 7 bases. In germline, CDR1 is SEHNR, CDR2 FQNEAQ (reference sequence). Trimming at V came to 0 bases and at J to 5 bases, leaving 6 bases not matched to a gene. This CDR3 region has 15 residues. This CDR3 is CASSLAAFRGYGYTF. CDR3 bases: TGTGCCAGCAGCTTAGCGGCATTCAGGGGGTATGGCTACACCTTC. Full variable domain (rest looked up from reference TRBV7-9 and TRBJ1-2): DTGVSQNPRHKITKRGQNVTFRCDPISEHNRLYWYRQTLGQGPEFLTYFQNEAQLEKSRLLSDRFSAERPKGSFSTLEIQRTEQGDSAMYLCASSLAAFRGYGYTFGSGTRLTVV.

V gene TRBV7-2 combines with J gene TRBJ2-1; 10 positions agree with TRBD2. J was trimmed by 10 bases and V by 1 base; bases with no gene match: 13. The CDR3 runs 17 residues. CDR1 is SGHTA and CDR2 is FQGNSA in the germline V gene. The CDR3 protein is CASSLGLAGAAGGEQFF. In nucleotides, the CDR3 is TGTGCCAGCAGCTTAGGTCTAGCGGGAGCCGCAGGGGGGGAGCAGTTCTTC.

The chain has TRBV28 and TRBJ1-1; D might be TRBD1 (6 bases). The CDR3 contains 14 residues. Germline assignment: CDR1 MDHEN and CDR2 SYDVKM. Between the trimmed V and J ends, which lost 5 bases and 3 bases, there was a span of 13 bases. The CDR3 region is CASSRSQGYTEAFF. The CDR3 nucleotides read TGTGCCAGCAGTCGCTCCCAGGGGTACACTGAAGCTTTCTTT. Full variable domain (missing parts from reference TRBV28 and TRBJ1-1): DVKVTQSSRYLVKRTGEKVFLECVQDMDHENMFWYRQDPGLGLRLIYFSYDVKMKEKGDIPEGYSVSREKKERFSLILESASTNQTSMYLCASSRSQGYTEAFFGQGTRLTVV.

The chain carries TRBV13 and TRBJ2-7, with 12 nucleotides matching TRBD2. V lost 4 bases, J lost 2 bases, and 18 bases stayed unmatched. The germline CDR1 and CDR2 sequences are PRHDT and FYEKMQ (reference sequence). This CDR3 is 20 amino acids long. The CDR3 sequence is CASSSTTGLAGPGETYEQYF. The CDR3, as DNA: TGTGCCAGCAGCTCAACTACGGGACTAGCGGGCCCTGGGGAAACCTACGAGCAGTACTTC. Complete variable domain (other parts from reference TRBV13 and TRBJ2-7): AAGVIQSPRHLIKEKRETATLKCYPIPRHDTVYWYQQGPGQDPQFLISFYEKMQSDKGSIPDRFSAQQFSDYHSELNMSSLELGDSALYFCASSSTTGLAGPGETYEQYFGPGTRLTVT.

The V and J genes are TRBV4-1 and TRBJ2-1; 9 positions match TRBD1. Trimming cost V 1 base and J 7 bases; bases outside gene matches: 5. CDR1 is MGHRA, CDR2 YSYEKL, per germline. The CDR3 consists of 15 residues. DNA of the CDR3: TGCGCCAGCAGCCAAGGGACAGGGGAAAGGAATGAGCAGTTCTTC. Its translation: CASSQGTGERNEQFF.

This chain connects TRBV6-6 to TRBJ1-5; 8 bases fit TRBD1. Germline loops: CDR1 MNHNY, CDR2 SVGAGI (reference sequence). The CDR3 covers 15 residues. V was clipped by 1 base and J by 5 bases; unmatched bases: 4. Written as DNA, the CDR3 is TGTGCCAGCAGTTACTTTGGGACAGGCGATCAGCCCCAGCATTTT. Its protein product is CASSYFGTGDQPQHF.

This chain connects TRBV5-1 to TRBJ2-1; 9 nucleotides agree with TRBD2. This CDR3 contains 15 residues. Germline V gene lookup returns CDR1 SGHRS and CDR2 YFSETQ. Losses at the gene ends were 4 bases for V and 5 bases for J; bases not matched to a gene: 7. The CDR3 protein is CASSTRTSADNEQFF. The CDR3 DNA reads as TGCGCCAGCAGCACCCGGACTAGCGCAGACAATGAGCAGTTCTTC.

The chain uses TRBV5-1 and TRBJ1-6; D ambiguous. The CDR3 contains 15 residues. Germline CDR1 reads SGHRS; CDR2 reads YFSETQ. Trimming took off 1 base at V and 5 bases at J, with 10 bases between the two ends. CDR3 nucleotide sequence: TGCGCCAGCAGCTTGACGGGAGGAGATAATTCACCCCTCCACTTT. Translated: CASSLTGGDNSPLHF.